Each of the 20 T cell receptor beta chains below was sequenced from the same sample in a study of T cell responses to AZD1222 COVID-19 vaccine. The method was immunoSEQ multiplex PCR; TCRdb's version includes in-frame clones alone and lacks a portion of them. The sample has fewer than 300,000 clones, just over 90% seen once. This sample comprised peripheral blood, obtained on day 0 of AZD1222 vaccination. The origin of the receptors is an adult in good health.

The chain employs TRBV28 and TRBJ1-3, with no clear D. The V end was cut by 7 bases, the J end by 6 bases, with 16 bases between. Germline V gives CDR1 MDHEN, CDR2 SYDVKM. The CDR3 is 14 amino acids. The CDR3, as DNA: TGTGCCAGCACCCCCATCCAGCCCATAAACACCATATATTTT. It encodes CASTPIQPINTIYF.

A word on this clone: At the DNA level, this CDR3 is encoded by other sequences in the same sample as well. V usage is TRBV19 and J usage is TRBJ2-7; unclear D gene. The CDR3 spans 13 residues. Looked up from germline, CDR1 is LNHDA and CDR2 is SQIVND (reference sequence). Trimming pared 4 bases from V and 0 bases from J, leaving 7 bases between. CDR3 bases: TGTGCCAGTAGTACTGGCAGCTCCTACGAGCAGTACTTC. Translation gives CASSTGSSYEQYF.

The chain recombines TRBV25-1 with TRBJ1-1; D call uncertain. Deletions cut 5 bases from V and 1 base from J, with 8 bases between. The germline V gene has CDR1 MGHDK and CDR2 SYGVNS. The CDR3 contains 13 residues. The chain's CDR3 is CASSSTGNTEAFF. CDR3 DNA sequence: TGTGCCAGCAGTTCTACGGGGAACACTGAAGCTTTCTTT.

A remark on this clone: A junction end diverges from the germline sequence, so it may reflect a read error. The chain couples TRBV28 to TRBJ2-7, with 9 bases fitting TRBD1. CDR1 MDHEN and CDR2 SYDVKM come from the germline V gene. The CDR3 extends over 13 amino acids. The CDR3 nucleotides are TGTGCCACCTACTCTTGGACAGGGGCCCGATGGGACTTC. Translated: CATYSWTGARWDF.

The chain employs TRBV4-3 and TRBJ1-3; D not resolved. The V end was cut by 3 bases, the J end by 0 bases, with 21 bases between. This CDR3 has 19 amino acids. The germline V gene has CDR1 LGHNA and CDR2 YSLEER. The CDR3 loop reads CASSQVAGPHTDSGNTIYF. CDR3 nucleotides: TGCGCCAGCAGCCAGGTGGCAGGCCCTCACACCGACTCTGGAAACACCATATATTTT.

The table lists this clone with a count of one. The rearrangement links TRBV5-4 to TRBJ1-1; 8 bases line up with TRBD1. CDR1 and CDR2 from the germline V gene are SGHNT and YYREEE (reference sequence). Trimming at V came to 4 bases and at J to 1 base, leaving 6 bases not matched to a gene. This CDR3 has 15 residues. The CDR3 sequence: CASSHPGTGNTEAFF. CDR3 nucleotide sequence: TGTGCCAGCAGCCACCCCGGGACAGGGAACACTGAAGCTTTCTTT.

This chain connects TRBV7-3 to TRBJ2-1, with 8 nucleotides matching TRBD2. From germline, CDR1 is SGHTA and CDR2 FQGTGA. The CDR3 is 16 amino acids. After removal of 2 bases from V and 5 bases from J, the junction contained 8 bases not matched to a gene. Here the CDR3 reads CASSLQPSGLNNEQFF. CDR3 DNA: TGTGCCAGCAGCTTACAACCTAGCGGGTTAAACAATGAGCAGTTCTTC.

In nucleotides, the CDR3 is TGTGCCAGCAGCAGAAGATCTGGCTACACCTTC. It yields the protein CASSRRSGYTF. The chain joins TRBV11-2 to TRBJ1-2; D call uncertain. Germline V CDR1 and CDR2: SGHAT, FQNNGV. CDR3 length equals 11 residues. V lost 5 bases and J 7 bases, leaving 8 bases between the germline ends.

The CDR3 DNA reads TGCGCCAGCAGCTTGGGAACCTACGAGCAGTACTTC. This translates into CASSLGTYEQYF. The chain is built from TRBV5-1 and TRBJ2-7; D call uncertain. The CDR3 totals 12 residues. Germline V gene lookup returns CDR1 SGHRS and CDR2 YFSETQ. Trimming shortened V by 0 bases and J by 2 bases, and 3 bases separated the two germline ends.

The chain employs TRBV3-1 (or the pseudogene TRBV3-2) and TRBJ2-4, with a possible D match to TRBD2 (5 bases). The V gene's germline CDR1 is LGHDT and CDR2 YNNKEL (reference sequence). V was trimmed by 1 base and J by 8 bases, leaving 12 bases between them. The CDR3 extends over 14 amino acids. CDR3 nucleotide sequence: TGTGCCAGCAGCCAAGGGATGGACTTAGACATTCAGTACTTC. Translation gives CASSQGMDLDIQYF.

The chain carries TRBV19 and TRBJ2-7; D ambiguous. Trimming cost V 1 base and J 7 bases, with 17 bases left between them. Germline CDR1 and CDR2: LNHDA and SQIVND (reference sequence). There are 15 residues in the CDR3. The CDR3 DNA reads as TGTGCCAGTAGTATAGCCCTGACTGCGTTGAGGGAGCAGTACTTC. Translation: CASSIALTALREQYF. Based on the CDR3 plus reference TRBV19 and TRBJ2-7, the full variable domain is DGGITQSPKYLFRKEGQNVTLSCEQNLNHDAMYWYRQDPGQGLRLIYYSQIVNDFQKGDIAEGYSVSREKKESFPLTVTSAQKNPTAFYLCASSIALTALREQYFGPGTRLTVT.

V and J are TRBV2 and TRBJ1-1; a possible D gene is TRBD1 (6 bases). The V gene's germline CDR1 is SNHLY and CDR2 FYNNEI. This CDR3 is built from 12 residues. Trimming took off 3 bases at V and 7 bases at J, with 9 bases between the two ends. The CDR3 protein is CASSEDSFEAFF. CDR3 in DNA: TGTGCCAGCAGTGAGGACAGTTTTGAAGCTTTCTTT.

CDR3 sequence reads: CASSEEGLIYEQYF. The DNA for the CDR3 is TGTGCCAGCAGTGAAGAGGGGTTGATCTACGAGCAGTACTTC. The rearrangement uses TRBV2 and TRBJ2-7; maybe TRBD1 (5 bases). Trimming took off 1 base at V and 3 bases at J, with 10 bases between the two ends. Germline assignment: CDR1 SNHLY and CDR2 FYNNEI. The CDR3 has 14 amino acids. Full variable domain (missing parts from reference TRBV2 and TRBJ2-7): EPEVTQTPSHQVTQMGQEVILRCVPISNHLYFYWYRQILGQKVEFLVSFYNNEISEKSEIFDDQFSVERPDGSNFTLKIRSTKLEDSAMYFCASSEEGLIYEQYFGPGTRLTVT.

This clone was detected only once. The genes are TRBV7-6 and TRBJ2-2, with 10 bases identical to TRBD2. The CDR3 is 16 residues long. V lost 0 bases, J lost 6 bases, and 4 bases stayed unmatched. Germline CDR1 is SGHVS and CDR2 is FNYEAQ. CDR3 sequence (DNA): TGTGCCAGCAGCTTAGCCCTAGCGGGAGAATCCGGGGAGCTGTTTTTT. Its protein product is CASSLALAGESGELFF.

V usage is TRBV12-5 and J usage is TRBJ2-5; the D is unclear. The CDR3 length is 16 residues. Germline CDR1 reads LGHNT; CDR2 reads FRNRAP. The V end was cut by 6 bases, the J end by 0 bases, with 17 bases between. In nucleotides, the CDR3 is TGTGCTAGTGGCCCCGGGTCGGGCTCGTACCAAGAGACCCAGTACTTC. Protein: CASGPGSGSYQETQYF. Complete variable domain (other parts from reference TRBV12-5 and TRBJ2-5): DARVTQTPRHKVTEMGQEVTMRCQPILGHNTVFWYRQTMMQGLELLAYFRNRAPLDDSGMPKDRFSAEMPDATLATLKIQPSEPRDSAVYFCASGPGSGSYQETQYFGPGTRLLVL.

This chain connects TRBV7-2 to TRBJ1-2, with D uncertain. Looked up from germline, CDR1 is SGHTA and CDR2 is FQGNSA. Deletions cut 2 bases from V and 6 bases from J, with 4 bases between. The CDR3 contains 11 residues. CDR3 loop: CASSLLNGYTF. The CDR3 region has the DNA TGTGCCAGCAGCTTATTAAATGGCTACACCTTC.

The chain joins TRBV28 to TRBJ1-1; D may be TRBD1 (5 bases). The germline V gene has CDR1 MDHEN and CDR2 SYDVKM. The V end lost 2 bases, the J end lost 4 bases, and 8 bases lay between the germline ends. The CDR3 spans 13 residues. The CDR3 bases are TGTGCCAGCAGTTTAGCGGGGGGCACTGAAGCTTTCTTT. It is translated as CASSLAGGTEAFF.

V is TRBV11-3 and J is TRBJ2-3; D uncertain. Germline V CDR1 and CDR2: SGHNT, YENEEA. Between the trimmed V and J ends, which lost 5 bases and 2 bases, there was a span of 11 bases. The CDR3 totals 14 residues. CDR3 DNA sequence: TGTGCCAGCAGCCCAGACTCCTACACAGATACGCAGTATTTT. It yields the protein CASSPDSYTDTQYF. Full variable domain (remainder filled in from reference TRBV11-3 and TRBJ2-3): EAGVVQSPRYKIIEKKQPVAFWCNPISGHNTLYWYLQNLGQGPELLIRYENEEAVDDSQLPKDRFSAERLKGVDSTLKIQPAELGDSAVYLCASSPDSYTDTQYFGPGTRLTVL.

The J gene is TRBJ1-4, the V gene TRBV6-5, with unresolved D. V was shortened by 8 bases and J by 0 bases, with 7 bases between the two germline ends. Germline lookup yields CDR1 MNHEY and CDR2 SVGAGI. This CDR3 is 13 amino acids long. The CDR3 sequence is CASLDATNEKLFF. The CDR3 DNA reads TGTGCCAGCCTCGACGCAACTAATGAAAAACTGTTTTTT.

J is TRBJ2-2 and V is TRBV4-1; 10 bases align to TRBD2. V gave up 1 base and J gave up 4 bases; unmatched junction bases: 3. The CDR3 totals 16 residues. CDR1 and CDR2 (germline): MGHRA, YSYEKL. The chain's CDR3 is CASSQVPSGGTGELFF. The CDR3 DNA is TGCGCCAGCAGCCAAGTACCTAGCGGGGGCACCGGGGAGCTGTTTTTT.